What follows describes a single T cell receptor (beta chain). J was trimmed by 3 bases and V by 1 base; bases with no gene match: 3. The CDR3 length is 15 residues. CDR1 and CDR2 (germline): SGDLS, YYNGEE. This sample was included in a study of blood T cell repertoires in COVID-19. In the study overall: COVID-19 samples, acute and convalescent, were from the United States, Italy and Spain. T cells, B-cell-depleted T cells, or PBMCs supplied cDNA or gDNA.

Per the original data handling: By means of reference gene primer amplification, nucleated cell counts were estimated. The table came from immunoSEQ multiplex PCR; TCRdb's copy has only in-frame clones and leaves some out. The DNA gave D and trimming, while V, J and clone size come from that table. The sample has under 300,000 clones, 70% to 90% seen once. The sample comprised peripheral blood. This TCR came from a woman between 65 and 79 years old with acute or convalescent COVID-19. The J gene is TRBJ1-5, the V gene TRBV9; 8 positions agree with TRBD1. The CDR3 spells CASSVSGQVNQPQHF. The CDR3 DNA sequence: TGTGCCAGCAGCGTATCGGGACAGGTCAATCAGCCCCAGCATTTT.